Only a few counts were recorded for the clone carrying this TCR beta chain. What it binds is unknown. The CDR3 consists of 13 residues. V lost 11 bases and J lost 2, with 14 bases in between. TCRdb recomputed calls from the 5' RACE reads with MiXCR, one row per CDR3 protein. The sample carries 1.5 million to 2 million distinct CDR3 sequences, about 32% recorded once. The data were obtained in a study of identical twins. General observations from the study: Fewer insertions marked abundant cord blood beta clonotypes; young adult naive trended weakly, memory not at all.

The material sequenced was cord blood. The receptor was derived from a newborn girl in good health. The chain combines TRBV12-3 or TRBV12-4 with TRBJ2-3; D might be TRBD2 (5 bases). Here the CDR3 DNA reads TGTGCCTCCAAAAGGAGGCACACAGATACGCAGTATTTT. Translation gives CASKRRHTDTQYF.